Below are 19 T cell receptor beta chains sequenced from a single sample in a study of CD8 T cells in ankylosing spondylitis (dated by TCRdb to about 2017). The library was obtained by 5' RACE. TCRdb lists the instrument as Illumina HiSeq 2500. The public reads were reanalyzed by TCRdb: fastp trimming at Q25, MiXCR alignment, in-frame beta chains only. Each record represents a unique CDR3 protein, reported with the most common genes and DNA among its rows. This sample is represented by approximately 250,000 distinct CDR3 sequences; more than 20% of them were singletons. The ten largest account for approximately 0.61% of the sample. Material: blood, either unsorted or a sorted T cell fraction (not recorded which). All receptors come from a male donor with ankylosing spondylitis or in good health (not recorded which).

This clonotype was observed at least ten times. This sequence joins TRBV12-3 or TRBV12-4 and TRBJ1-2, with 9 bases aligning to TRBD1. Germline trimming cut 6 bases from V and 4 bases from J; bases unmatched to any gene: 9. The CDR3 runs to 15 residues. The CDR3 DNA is TGTGCCAGCAGCAGAACCGGGACAGGGTCCTATGGCTACACCTTC. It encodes CASSRTGTGSYGYTF.

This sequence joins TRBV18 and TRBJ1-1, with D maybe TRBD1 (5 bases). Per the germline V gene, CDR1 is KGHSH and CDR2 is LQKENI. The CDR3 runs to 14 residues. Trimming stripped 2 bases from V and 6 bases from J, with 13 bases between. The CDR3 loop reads CASSPRGEGAEAFF. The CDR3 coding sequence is TGTGCCAGCTCACCAAGGGGCGAGGGCGCTGAAGCTTTCTTT.

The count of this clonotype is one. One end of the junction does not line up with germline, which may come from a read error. CDR3 nucleotide sequence: TGTGACACCAGTGATCCCGGGAGCCCAAACGAGGATACGCAGTATTTT. Translation gives CDTSDPGSPNEDTQYF. The rearrangement uses TRBV24-1 and TRBJ2-3, with D tentatively TRBD2 (6 bases). This CDR3 comprises 16 residues. CDR1 is KGHDR and CDR2 is SFDVKD in the germline V gene.

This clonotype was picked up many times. The CDR3 is CSARAPYRLARHEQFF. CDR3 coding DNA: TGCAGTGCTAGAGCACCGTACCGACTAGCCCGCCATGAGCAGTTCTTC. This chain joins TRBV20-1 and TRBJ2-1, with TRBD2 matching 7 bases. The CDR3 extends over 16 amino acids. V lost 1 base and J lost 8; bases outside the gene matches: 14. Germline V lookup: CDR1 DFQATT, CDR2 SNEGSKA (reference sequence).

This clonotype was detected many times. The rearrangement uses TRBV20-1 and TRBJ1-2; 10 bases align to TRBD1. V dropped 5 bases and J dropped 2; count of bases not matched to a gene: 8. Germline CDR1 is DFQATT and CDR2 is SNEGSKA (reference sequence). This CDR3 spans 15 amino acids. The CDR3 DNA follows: TGCAGTGCTGGCGGGACAGGGGTTCACAACTATGGCTACACCTTC. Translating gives CSAGGTGVHNYGYTF.

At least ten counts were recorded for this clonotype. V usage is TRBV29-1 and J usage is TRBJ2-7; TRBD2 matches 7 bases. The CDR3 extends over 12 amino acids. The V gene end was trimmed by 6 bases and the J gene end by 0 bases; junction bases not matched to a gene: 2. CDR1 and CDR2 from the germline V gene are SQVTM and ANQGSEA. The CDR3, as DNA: TGCAGCGTGGGGGGGATCTCCTACGAGCAGTACTTC. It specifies CSVGGISYEQYF.

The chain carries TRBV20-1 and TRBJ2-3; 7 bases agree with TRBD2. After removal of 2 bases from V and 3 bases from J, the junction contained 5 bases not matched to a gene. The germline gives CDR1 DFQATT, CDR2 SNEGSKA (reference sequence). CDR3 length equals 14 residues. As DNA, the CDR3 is TGCAGTGCTAGAAGCGGGGTAGTGACAGATACGCAGTATTTT. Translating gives CSARSGVVTDTQYF.

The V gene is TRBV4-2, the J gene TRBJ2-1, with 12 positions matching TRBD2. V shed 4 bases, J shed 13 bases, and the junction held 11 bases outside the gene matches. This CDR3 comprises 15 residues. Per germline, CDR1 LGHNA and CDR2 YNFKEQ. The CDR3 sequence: CASSPRVLAGGPQFF. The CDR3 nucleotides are TGTGCCAGCAGCCCGAGGGTCCTAGCGGGGGGGCCTCAGTTCTTC.

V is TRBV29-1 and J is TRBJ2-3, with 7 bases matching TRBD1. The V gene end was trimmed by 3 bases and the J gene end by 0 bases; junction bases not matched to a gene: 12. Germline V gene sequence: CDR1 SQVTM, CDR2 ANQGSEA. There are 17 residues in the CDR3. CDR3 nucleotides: TGCAGCGTTGATATTCCCAACAGGGGAACTAGCACAGATACGCAGTATTTT. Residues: CSVDIPNRGTSTDTQYF.

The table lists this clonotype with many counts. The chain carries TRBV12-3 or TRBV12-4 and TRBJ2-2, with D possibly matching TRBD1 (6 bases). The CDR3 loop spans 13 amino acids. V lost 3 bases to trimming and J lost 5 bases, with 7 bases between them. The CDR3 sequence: CASSFQGTGELFF. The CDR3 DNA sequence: TGTGCCAGCAGTTTTCAGGGGACCGGGGAGCTGTTTTTT.

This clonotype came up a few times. In DNA, the CDR3 is TGTGCCAGCAGTTACGTACAGGGGGGCGAGCAGTTCTTC. Amino acids: CASSYVQGGEQFF. The chain combines TRBV6-5 with TRBJ2-1, with TRBD1 matching over 8 bases. V lost 2 bases to trimming and J lost 10 bases; unmatched junction nucleotides: 4. Germline CDR1 reads MNHEY; CDR2 reads SVGAGI. The CDR3 has 13 amino acids.

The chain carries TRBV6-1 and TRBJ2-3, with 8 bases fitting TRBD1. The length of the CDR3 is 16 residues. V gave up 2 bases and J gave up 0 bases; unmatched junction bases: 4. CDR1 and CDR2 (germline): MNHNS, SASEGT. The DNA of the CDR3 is TGTGCCAGCAGTGAAAAGGACAGGGCTAGCACAGATACGCAGTATTTT. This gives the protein CASSEKDRASTDTQYF.

In DNA, the CDR3 is TGTGCCAGCAGTTATCGTGGCCGAAACACCATATATTTT. Amino acid sequence: CASSYRGRNTIYF. The rearrangement links TRBV12-3 or TRBV12-4 to TRBJ1-3; D gene uncertain. The V end lost 4 bases, the J end lost 5 bases, and 9 bases lay between the germline ends. The CDR3 has 13 amino acids.

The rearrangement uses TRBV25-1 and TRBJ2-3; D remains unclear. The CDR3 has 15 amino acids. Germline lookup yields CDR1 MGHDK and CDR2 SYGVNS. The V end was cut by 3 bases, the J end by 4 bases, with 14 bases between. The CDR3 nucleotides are TGTGCCAGCAGTGACCCCTCGGTACACGCAGATACGCAGTATTTT. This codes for CASSDPSVHADTQYF.

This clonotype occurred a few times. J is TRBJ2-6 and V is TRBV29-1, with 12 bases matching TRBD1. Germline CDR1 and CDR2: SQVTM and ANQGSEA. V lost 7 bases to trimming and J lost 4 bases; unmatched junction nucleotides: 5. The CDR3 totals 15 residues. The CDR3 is CSAGTGGDGANVLTF. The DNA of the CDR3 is TGCAGCGCAGGGACAGGGGGCGACGGGGCCAACGTCCTGACTTTC.

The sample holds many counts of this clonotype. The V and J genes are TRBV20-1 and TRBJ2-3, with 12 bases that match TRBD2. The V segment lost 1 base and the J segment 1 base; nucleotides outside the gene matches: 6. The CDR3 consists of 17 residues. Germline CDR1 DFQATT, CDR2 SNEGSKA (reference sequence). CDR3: CSARATLAGGGTDTQYF. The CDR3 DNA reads TGCAGTGCTAGAGCTACACTAGCGGGGGGCGGCACAGATACGCAGTATTTT.

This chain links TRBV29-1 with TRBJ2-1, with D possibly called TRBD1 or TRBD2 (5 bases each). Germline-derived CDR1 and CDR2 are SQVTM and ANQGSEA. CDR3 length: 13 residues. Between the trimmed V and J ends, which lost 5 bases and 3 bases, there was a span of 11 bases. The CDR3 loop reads CSVIRDGYNEQFF. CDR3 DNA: TGCAGCGTTATACGGGACGGCTACAATGAGCAGTTCTTC.

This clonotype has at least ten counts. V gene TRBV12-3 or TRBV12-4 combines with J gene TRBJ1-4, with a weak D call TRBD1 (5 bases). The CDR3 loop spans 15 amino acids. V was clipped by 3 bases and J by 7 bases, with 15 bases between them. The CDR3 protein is CASSFNQGSGEKLFF. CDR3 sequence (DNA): TGTGCCAGCAGTTTTAATCAGGGCAGTGGTGAAAAACTGTTTTTT.

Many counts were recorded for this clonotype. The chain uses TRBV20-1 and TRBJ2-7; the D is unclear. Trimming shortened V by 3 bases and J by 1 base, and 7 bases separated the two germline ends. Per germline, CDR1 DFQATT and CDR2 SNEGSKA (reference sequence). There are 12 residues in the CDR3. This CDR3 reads CSASLKSYEQYF. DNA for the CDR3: TGCAGTGCTAGCCTCAAATCCTACGAGCAGTACTTC.